The 15 T cell receptor beta chains below all came from one sample that was sequenced in a study of blood T cells in healthy people across ages (dated by TCRdb to the mid-2010s). The library relied on 5' RACE. Instrument on record: Illumina HiSeq 2500. A second roughly 6 to 11 cycle PCR used a sample-barcoded 5' primer and a J-beta primer mix. In TCRdb, the public reads were trimmed at Q25 with fastp and aligned with MiXCR, with productive beta chains retained. Identical CDR3 proteins give one entry, which carries the most common genes and DNA. For this sample there are 850,000 to 1,000,000 distinct CDR3 sequences; roughly 51% appear just once. 20% to 25% of the sample is held by the ten biggest clonotypes. The sample consisted of blood. These receptors were taken from a woman aged 60-75 years in good health.

This clonotype was recorded a few times. The rearrangement links TRBV27 to TRBJ1-6; D is undetermined. Germline V lookup: CDR1 MNHEY, CDR2 SMNVEV (reference sequence). V was shortened by 5 bases and J by 4 bases, with 9 bases between the two germline ends. The CDR3 contains 14 residues. DNA of the CDR3: TGTGCCAGCAGTATACGGCCTTATAATTCACCCCTCCACTTT. Its translation is CASSIRPYNSPLHF.

This clonotype has more than one count but fewer than ten. The rearrangement uses TRBV13 and TRBJ2-7; D unresolved. Germline CDR1 and CDR2: PRHDT and FYEKMQ (reference sequence). V was cut by 0 bases and J by 7 bases, with 7 bases left in between. This CDR3 comprises 12 residues. As DNA, the CDR3 is TGTGCCAGCAGCTTAGGGGTCCTTGAGCAGTACTTC. It is translated as CASSLGVLEQYF.

This clonotype showed up just a few times. The genes are TRBV29-1 and TRBJ2-3; D possibly corresponds to TRBD2 (5 bases). Trimming stripped 2 bases from V and 2 bases from J, with 8 bases between. This CDR3 region has 13 residues. Germline CDR1 is SQVTM and CDR2 is ANQGSEA. The CDR3 here is CSVESGITDTQYF. CDR3 DNA: TGCAGCGTTGAATCGGGGATCACAGATACGCAGTATTTT.

The gene calls are TRBV14 and TRBJ1-6; D is undetermined. This CDR3 comprises 15 residues. Deletions cut 2 bases from V and 8 bases from J, with 13 bases between. Germline CDR1 is SGHDN and CDR2 is FVKESK. Here the CDR3 DNA reads TGTGCCAGCAGCCAAAGAATTTCTGTGGATTCACCCCTCCACTTT. Encoded protein: CASSQRISVDSPLHF. The full variable domain, in which reference TRBV14 and TRBJ1-6 provide the parts outside the CDR3, is EAGVTQFPSHSVIEKGQTVTLRCDPISGHDNLYWYRRVMGKEIKFLLHFVKESKQDESGMPNNRFLAERTGGTYSTLKVQPAELEDSGVYFCASSQRISVDSPLHFGNGTRLTVT.

In nucleotides, the CDR3 is TGTGCCAGCAGCACCCGAATGACTAGCGGGAGGGCCTGGGAAGTGAGGCGTCAGTACTTC. Translation: CASSTRMTSGRAWEVRRQYF. The chain links TRBV7-2 to TRBJ2-4; 14 nucleotides agree with TRBD2. This CDR3 region has 20 residues. CDR1 is SGHTA and CDR2 is FQGNSA in the germline V gene. J gave up 12 bases and V 5 bases, and 24 bases lay outside the gene matches.

The rearrangement uses TRBV20-1 and TRBJ2-1; maybe TRBD2 (5 bases). Deletions cut 5 bases from V and 6 bases from J, with 14 bases between. CDR1 and CDR2 from the germline V gene are DFQATT and SNEGSKA (reference sequence). This CDR3 has 13 residues. The CDR3 bases are TGCAGTGCTCAAAGACCCGCGGGCAATGAGCAGTTCTTC. Its translation is CSAQRPAGNEQFF.

V usage is TRBV12-3 or TRBV12-4 and J usage is TRBJ1-1; TRBD1 might be the D (6 bases). Trimming removed 4 bases from V and 6 bases from J, with 12 bases in between. The CDR3 length is 13 residues. DNA for the CDR3: TGTGCCAGCAGTTGGGATCAGGGGTCTGAAGCTTTCTTT. It encodes CASSWDQGSEAFF.

The chain links TRBV15 to TRBJ2-1; D possibly corresponds to TRBD2 (5 bases). The CDR3 spans 18 residues. The ends were cut back, 0 bases at V and 5 bases at J, with 20 bases in the middle. Germline CDR1 and CDR2: LNHNV and YYDKDF (reference sequence). CDR3 residues: CATSRDLAGFSSNNEQFF. The CDR3 DNA follows: TGTGCCACCAGCAGAGATTTGGCGGGTTTCTCGTCCAACAATGAGCAGTTCTTC. The variable domain in full, with the rest retrieved from reference TRBV15 and TRBJ2-1, is DAMVIQNPRYQVTQFGKPVTLSCSQTLNHNVMYWYQQKSSQAPKLLFHYYDKDFNNEADTPDNFQSRRPNTSFCFLDIRSPGLGDTAMYLCATSRDLAGFSSNNEQFFGPGTRLTVL.

This chain joins TRBV6-1 and TRBJ2-5, with TRBD1 matching over 8 bases. CDR3 length equals 16 residues. With 0 bases clipped from V and 2 bases from J, the junction kept 5 bases outside the gene matches. Germline values: CDR1 MNHNS, CDR2 SASEGT. The CDR3 loop reads CASSEATGGGQETQYF. CDR3 in DNA: TGTGCCAGCAGTGAAGCAACAGGGGGTGGACAAGAGACCCAGTACTTC.

The chain recombines TRBV5-1 with TRBJ2-1; D is perhaps TRBD2 (6 bases). The CDR3 runs to 15 residues. The germline V gene encodes CDR1 SGHRS and CDR2 YFSETQ. V lost 4 bases and J 1 base, leaving 12 bases between the germline ends. The CDR3 here is CASSPGGISYNEQFF. The CDR3 DNA reads as TGCGCCAGCAGCCCAGGCGGGATTTCCTACAATGAGCAGTTCTTC.

J is TRBJ2-1 and V is TRBV9; D uncertain. V was cut by 1 base and J by 1 base, with 9 bases left in between. CDR1 and CDR2 (germline): SGDLS, YYNGEE. This CDR3 spans 15 amino acids. The CDR3 region has the DNA TGTGCCAGCAGCGTACAGTTAGGGTCCTACAATGAGCAGTTCTTC. It translates to CASSVQLGSYNEQFF. Supplemented by reference TRBV9 and TRBJ2-1, the full variable domain reads DSGVTQTPKHLITATGQRVTLRCSPRSGDLSVYWYQQSLDQGLQFLIQYYNGEERAKGNILERFSAQQFPDLHSELNLSSLELGDSALYFCASSVQLGSYNEQFFGPGTRLTVL.

This chain connects TRBV20-1 to TRBJ2-7; 13 bases are shared with TRBD2. The CDR3 loop spans 16 amino acids. Germline CDR1 is DFQATT and CDR2 is SNEGSKA (reference sequence). After removal of 3 bases from V and 1 base from J, the junction contained 6 bases not matched to a gene. CDR3 sequence (DNA): TGCAGTGCTAGGGGACCGGGACTAGCGGGATCCTACGAGCAGTACTTC. Protein: CSARGPGLAGSYEQYF.

This clonotype was picked up a small number of times. The chain uses TRBV20-1 and TRBJ2-3; no clear D gene. Germline V CDR1 and CDR2: DFQATT, SNEGSKA (reference sequence). V lost 3 bases, J lost 1 base, and 17 bases lay in between. This CDR3 region has 16 residues. The CDR3 DNA sequence: TGCAGTGCTAGTCTCGCGCCCCGGCTTCGCACAGATACGCAGTATTTT. Protein: CSASLAPRLRTDTQYF.

The rearrangement uses TRBV4-1 and TRBJ2-1; TRBD2 might be the D (5 bases). The CDR3 spans 14 residues. Deletions cut 4 bases from V and 7 bases from J, with 14 bases between. Germline V gene lookup returns CDR1 MGHRA and CDR2 YSYEKL. This chain's CDR3 is CASSPPRRSNEQFF. CDR3 DNA sequence: TGCGCCAGCAGCCCGCCAAGGAGGTCAAATGAGCAGTTCTTC.

The CDR3 sequence is CSADTGRDTQYF. CDR3 in DNA: TGCAGTGCTGATACGGGAAGGGATACGCAGTATTTT. This rearrangement joins TRBV20-1 to TRBJ2-3, with TRBD2 as a possible D gene (5 bases). The ends were cut back, 5 bases at V and 6 bases at J, with 12 bases in the middle. CDR3 length equals 12 residues. Germline-derived CDR1 and CDR2 are DFQATT and SNEGSKA (reference sequence).